This TCR beta chain derives from a study of graft-versus-host responses after intestinal transplantation. Study in general: As for transplant type, recipients had multivisceral, liver-intestinal, or isolated intestinal grafts. Anti-thymocyte globulin served as induction for all recipients, who then took tacrolimus and steroids for about three years. Study findings and constraints: Early HvG declines after transplant were associated with peak circulating GvH clone levels.

The CDR3 is 12 amino acids. Germline V gene lookup returns CDR1 SEHNR and CDR2 FQNEAQ (reference sequence). The V and J ends lost 7 bases and 3 bases respectively, with 6 bases between them. The table came from immunoSEQ multiplex PCR; TCRdb's copy has only in-frame clones and leaves some out. The table has 70,000 to 95,000 clones, just under 95% seen once; the top ten hold 1.1%. This clone was counted once. Its target is not known. V gene TRBV7-9 combines with J gene TRBJ2-2; unclear D gene. The source of this sequence is a human donor who was the organ donor for an intestinal transplant. This specimen was unstimulated CD8+ T cells sorted from spleen or lymph node cells, taken before transplant. CDR3 bases: TGTGCCAGCACGTTAGACACCGGGGAGCTGTTTTTT. Translated: CASTLDTGELFF.